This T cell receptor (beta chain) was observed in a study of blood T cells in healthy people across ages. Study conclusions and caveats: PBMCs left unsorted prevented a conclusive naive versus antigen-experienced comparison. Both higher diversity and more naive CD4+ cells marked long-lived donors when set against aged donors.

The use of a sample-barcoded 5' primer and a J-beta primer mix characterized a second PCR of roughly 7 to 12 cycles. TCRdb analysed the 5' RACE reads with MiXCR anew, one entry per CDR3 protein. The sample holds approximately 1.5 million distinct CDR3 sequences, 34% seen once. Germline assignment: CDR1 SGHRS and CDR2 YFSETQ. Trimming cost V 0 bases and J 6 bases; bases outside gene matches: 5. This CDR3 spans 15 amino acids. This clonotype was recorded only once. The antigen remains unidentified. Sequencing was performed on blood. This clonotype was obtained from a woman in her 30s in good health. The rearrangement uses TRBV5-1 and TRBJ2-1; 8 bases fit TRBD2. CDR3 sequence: CASSLAGGGGNEQFF. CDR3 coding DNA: TGCGCCAGCAGCTTGGCGGGGGGGGGAGGCAATGAGCAGTTCTTC.